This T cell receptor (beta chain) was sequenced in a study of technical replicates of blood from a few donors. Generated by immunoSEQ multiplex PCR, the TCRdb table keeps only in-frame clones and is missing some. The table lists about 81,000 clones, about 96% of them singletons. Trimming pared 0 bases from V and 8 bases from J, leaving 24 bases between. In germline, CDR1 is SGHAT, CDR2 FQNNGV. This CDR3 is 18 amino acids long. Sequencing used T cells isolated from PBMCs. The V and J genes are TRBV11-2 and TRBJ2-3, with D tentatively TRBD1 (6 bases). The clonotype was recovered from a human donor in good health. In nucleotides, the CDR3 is TGTGCCAGCAGCTTAGATCAGGGTCTGGGGGCCCCCACAACTACGCAGTATTTT. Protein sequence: CASSLDQGLGAPTTTQYF.